The 12 T cell receptor beta chains reported below all come from one sample, sequenced in a study of blood T cells in healthy people across ages. Sample-barcoded 5' priming and a J-beta primer mix drove a second PCR of roughly 7 to 11 cycles. TCRdb reanalysed the 5' RACE reads using MiXCR and keeps one entry per CDR3 protein. The top ten clones hold around 21% of a sample with 700,000 to 1,000,000 distinct CDR3 sequences, under 45% of them seen once. Sequencing input: blood. The receptors were gathered from a man between 60 and 75 years old in good health.

The V call is TRBV12-3 or TRBV12-4, the J call TRBJ1-5; D gene ambiguous. The length of the CDR3 is 16 residues. Trimming took off 6 bases at V and 3 bases at J, with 18 bases between the two ends. The CDR3 spells CASSPPGLGPNQPQHF. The CDR3 bases are TGTGCCAGCAGCCCCCCTGGGCTAGGCCCCAATCAGCCCCAGCATTTT.

The chain couples TRBV6-1 to TRBJ1-2, with 7 bases identical to TRBD1. The CDR3 has 16 amino acids. After removal of 3 bases from V and 1 base from J, the junction contained 8 bases not matched to a gene. The germline gives CDR1 MNHNS, CDR2 SASEGT. The CDR3 nucleotides are TGTGCCAGCAGTGAGCACAGGGGTACCAGTAACTATGGCTACACCTTC. Translated, it gives CASSEHRGTSNYGYTF.

This chain joins TRBV21-1 and TRBJ2-7; no check of the table's D call, TRBD1, against the DNA was made. TRBV21-1 represents a pseudogene. This CDR3 is built from 16 residues. The CDR3 bases are TGTGCCGTAAGCCTAAAAGGGGGAAGGTACCCCTACGAGCAGTACTTC. It yields the protein CAVSLKGGRYPYEQYF.

The chain is built from TRBV20-1 and TRBJ2-7; 9 nucleotides line up with TRBD2. Per the germline V gene, CDR1 is DFQATT and CDR2 is SNEGSKA (reference sequence). V lost 0 bases and J lost 0; bases outside the gene matches: 3. The CDR3 is 15 amino acids. CDR3 nucleotides: TGCAGTGCTAGAGAGGGTAGCGGGGGCTCCTACGAGCAGTACTTC. It is translated as CSAREGSGGSYEQYF.

The V call is TRBV25-1, the J call TRBJ2-4; the D is unclear. The V end was cut by 2 bases, the J end by 9 bases, with 17 bases between. Germline CDR1 is MGHDK and CDR2 is SYGVNS. The length of the CDR3 is 15 residues. The CDR3 protein is CASSEVQVGIGIQYF. CDR3 nucleotide sequence: TGTGCCAGCAGTGAAGTGCAGGTGGGGATCGGCATTCAGTACTTC.

This clonotype was observed a single time. V and J are TRBV20-1 and TRBJ2-7; no firm D call. The germline V gene encodes CDR1 DFQATT and CDR2 SNEGSKA (reference sequence). V lost 2 bases, J lost 4 bases, and 12 bases lay in between. The CDR3 has 13 residues. The chain's CDR3 is CSARYSNNYEQYF. The CDR3 DNA is TGCAGTGCTAGATACAGTAATAATTACGAGCAGTACTTC.

This clonotype was counted only a few times. This sequence joins TRBV7-9 and TRBJ2-1; 10 bases map to TRBD2. V was clipped by 1 base and J by 13 bases; unmatched bases: 7. Germline V gene lookup returns CDR1 SEHNR and CDR2 FQNEAQ (reference sequence). This CDR3 comprises 14 residues. CDR3 loop: CASSLVLAGTYQFF. CDR3 bases: TGTGCCAGCAGCTTAGTACTAGCGGGGACCTATCAGTTCTTC.

The V gene is TRBV4-3, the J gene TRBJ2-5; 7 positions match TRBD2. The CDR3 totals 16 residues. Trimming at V came to 3 bases and at J to 4 bases, leaving 11 bases not matched to a gene. In germline, CDR1 is LGHNA, CDR2 YSLEER. CDR3 region: CASSQAISWEGETQYF. The CDR3 DNA reads TGCGCCAGCAGCCAGGCAATATCATGGGAGGGAGAGACCCAGTACTTC.

This clonotype was observed a few times. The chain employs TRBV27 and TRBJ2-7; D is unresolved. This CDR3 comprises 14 residues. The germline gives CDR1 MNHEY, CDR2 SMNVEV (reference sequence). V was cut by 4 bases and J by 0 bases, with 10 bases left in between. CDR3 region: CASSYRPDSYEQYF. The CDR3 DNA sequence: TGTGCCAGCAGTTACCGACCGGACTCCTACGAGCAGTACTTC.

The chain employs TRBV7-2 and TRBJ2-7; tentative D call: TRBD1 (5 bases). V was shortened by 4 bases and J by 3 bases, with 10 bases between the two germline ends. The CDR3 runs to 13 residues. Germline CDR1 reads SGHTA; CDR2 reads FQGNSA. CDR3: CASSSIDSYEQYF. CDR3 nucleotides: TGTGCCAGCAGCTCCATAGACAGCTACGAGCAGTACTTC.

Turning to this clonotype: One end of the junction is discordant with germline, which a read error may explain. The gene calls are TRBV7-2 and TRBJ1-1, with a possible D match to TRBD1 (5 bases). Per the germline V gene, CDR1 is SGHTA and CDR2 is FQGNSA. The CDR3 length is 11 residues. This CDR3 is CAGSLAGEAFF. For the CDR3, the DNA is TGTGCCGGCAGCTTAGCAGGGGAAGCTTTCTTT.

V and J are TRBV3-1 and TRBJ1-2; D not certain. This CDR3 comprises 14 residues. V gave up 7 bases and J gave up 8 bases, with 20 bases separating them. Germline-derived CDR1 and CDR2 are LGHDT and YNNKEL (reference sequence). Here the CDR3 reads CASILHGRVSGYTF. CDR3 bases: TGTGCCAGCATCCTTCATGGTCGGGTATCCGGCTACACCTTC.